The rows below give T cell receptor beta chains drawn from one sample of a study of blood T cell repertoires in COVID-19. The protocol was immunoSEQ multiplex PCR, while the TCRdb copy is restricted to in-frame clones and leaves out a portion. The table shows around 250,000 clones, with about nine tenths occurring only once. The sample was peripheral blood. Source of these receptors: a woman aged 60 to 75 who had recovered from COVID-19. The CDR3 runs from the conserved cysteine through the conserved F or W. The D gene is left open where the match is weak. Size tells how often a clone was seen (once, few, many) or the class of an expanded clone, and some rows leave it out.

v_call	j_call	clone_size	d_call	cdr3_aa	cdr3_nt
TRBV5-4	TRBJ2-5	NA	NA	CASSSEAGRKETQYF	TGTGCCAGCAGCTCAGAGGCAGGGAGGAAAGAGACCCAGTACTTC
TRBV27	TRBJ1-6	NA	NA	CASSMTLLGNSPLHF	TGTGCCAGCAGCATGACACTGCTTGGAAATTCACCCCTCCACTTT
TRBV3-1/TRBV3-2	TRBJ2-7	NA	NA	CASSRRRDEQYF	TGTGCCAGCAGCCGTCGGCGGGACGAGCAGTACTTC
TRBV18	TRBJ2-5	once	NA	CASQGTTYQETQYF	TGTGCCAGCCAGGGGACTACTTACCAAGAGACCCAGTACTTC
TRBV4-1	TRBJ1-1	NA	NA	CASSRPQGTTEAFF	TGCGCCAGCAGCCGCCCACAGGGTACCACTGAAGCTTTCTTT
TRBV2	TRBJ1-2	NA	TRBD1	CASNPVQGVGGYTF	TGTGCCAGCAATCCGGTGCAGGGGGTAGGTGGCTACACCTTC
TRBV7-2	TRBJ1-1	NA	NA	CASSPSGLGSTEAFF	TGTGCCAGCAGTCCTTCAGGCTTGGGGAGCACTGAAGCTTTCTTT
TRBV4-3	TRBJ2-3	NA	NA	CASSLDGGTSTDTQYF	TGCGCCAGCAGCCTAGATGGGGGGACGAGCACAGATACGCAGTATTTT
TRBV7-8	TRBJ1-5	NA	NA	CASSLYGPNQPQHF	TGTGCCAGCAGCTTATACGGTCCCAATCAGCCCCAGCATTTT
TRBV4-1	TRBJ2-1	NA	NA	CASSQEPGVGNEQFF	TGCGCCAGCAGCCAAGAACCAGGGGTGGGCAATGAGCAGTTCTTC
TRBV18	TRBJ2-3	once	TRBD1	CASSPGTDPDTQYF	TGTGCCAGCTCACCTGGGACAGATCCAGATACGCAGTATTTT
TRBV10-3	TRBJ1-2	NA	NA	CAISDGGGLELGYTF	TGTGCCATCAGTGACGGGGGGGGCTTAGAACTTGGCTACACCTTC
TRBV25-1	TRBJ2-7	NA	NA	CASSREGEDSSYEQYF	TGTGCCAGCAGTAGGGAAGGGGAGGATAGCTCCTACGAGCAGTACTTC
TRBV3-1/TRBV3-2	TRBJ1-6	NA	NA	CASSPSGYNSPLHF	TGTGCCAGCAGCCCCTCCGGGTATAATTCACCCCTCCACTTT
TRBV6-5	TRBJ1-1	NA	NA	CASSYPRGTEAFF	TGTGCCAGCAGTTACCCACGCGGCACTGAAGCTTTCTTT
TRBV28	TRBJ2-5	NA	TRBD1	CASSLLSGQGGEETQYF	TGTGCCAGCAGTTTATTATCGGGACAGGGAGGTGAAGAGACCCAGTACTTC
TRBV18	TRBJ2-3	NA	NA	CASSPEGVGDTQYF	TGTGCCAGCTCACCAGAGGGGGTCGGGGATACGCAGTATTTT
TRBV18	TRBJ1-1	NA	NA	CASSPNTGFDTEAFF	TGTGCCAGCTCACCGAACACAGGGTTTGACACTGAAGCTTTCTTT
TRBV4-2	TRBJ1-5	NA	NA	CASSQSRVQGDSNQPQHF	TGTGCCAGCAGCCAAAGCCGGGTTCAGGGCGATAGCAATCAGCCCCAGCATTTT
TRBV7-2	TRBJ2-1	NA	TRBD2	CASSFLAGEIYDEQFF	TGTGCCAGCAGCTTCCTAGCGGGGGAAATTTACGATGAGCAGTTCTTC
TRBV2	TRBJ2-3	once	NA	CASSQDRGPDTQYF	TGTGCCAGCAGCCAGGACAGAGGGCCAGATACGCAGTATTTT
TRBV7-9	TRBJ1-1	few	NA	CASSPGLRAFF	TGTGCCAGCAGCCCGGGATTGAGAGCTTTCTTT
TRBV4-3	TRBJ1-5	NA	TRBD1	CASSQEQGYNQPQHF	TGCGCCAGCAGCCAAGAACAGGGGTACAATCAGCCCCAGCATTTT
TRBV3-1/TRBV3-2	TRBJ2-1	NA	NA	CASSQVSGEQFF	TGTGCCAGCAGCCAAGTTTCCGGTGAGCAGTTCTTC
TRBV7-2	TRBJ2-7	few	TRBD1	CASSIDRDEQYF	TGTGCCAGCAGCATCGACAGGGACGAGCAGTACTTC
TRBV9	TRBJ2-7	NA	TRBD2	CASSVLAGDYEQYF	TGTGCCAGCAGCGTTTTAGCGGGGGACTACGAGCAGTACTTC
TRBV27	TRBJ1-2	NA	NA	CASSLGQAHRYTF	TGTGCCAGCAGTTTAGGGCAGGCCCATCGTTACACCTTC
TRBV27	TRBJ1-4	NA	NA	CASSPQTGREKLFF	TGTGCCAGCAGTCCTCAGACAGGCCGTGAAAAACTGTTTTTT
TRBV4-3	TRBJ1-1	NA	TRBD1	CASSQDPGTGNTEAFF	TGCGCCAGCAGCCAAGACCCCGGGACAGGAAACACTGAAGCTTTCTTT
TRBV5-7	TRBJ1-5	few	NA	CASSLAPGNQPQHF	TGTGCCAGCAGCTTGGCCCCGGGCAATCAGCCCCAGCATTTT
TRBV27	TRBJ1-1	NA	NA	CASSSLPGGSEAFF	TGTGCCAGCAGTTCCCTCCCCGGGGGATCTGAAGCTTTCTTT
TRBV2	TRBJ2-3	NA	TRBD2	CASRQLAGSTDTQYF	TGTGCCAGCAGACAACTAGCGGGGAGCACAGATACGCAGTATTTT